This TCR beta chain was sequenced during a study of blood T cell repertoires in COVID-19 (dated by TCRdb to 2019 to 2021). In the study overall: Samples from collaborators originated in the United States, Italy and Spain and spanned both the acute and convalescent phases of COVID-19. The prospective study material was composed of cDNA or gDNA derived from T cells, B-cell-depleted T cells, or PBMCs. The dataset comprised deeply sampled blood TCRbeta repertoires from subjects exposed to, actively infected with, or recovered from COVID-19. The repertoires were released in a freely available public database meant as a resource for research on the immune response to SARS-CoV-2. The samples were drawn from the first 160 participants of the ongoing ImmuneRACE study and from over a thousand subjects provided by 6 global collaborators. Nearly every sample came with metadata listing a de-identified subject ID, COVID-19 status, age in years and sex. Where available, HLA class I and class II types were obtained from metadata supplied by the sample provider rather than from assay-based typing.

The immunoSEQ Assay, a bias-controlled multiplex PCR, was used to amplify TCRbeta CDR3 regions from genomic DNA. Per the source publication's procedure: The number of nucleated cells in each sample was estimated by amplification of reference gene primers within the assay. Sequence reads were collapsed and filtered to measure the absolute abundance of every unique TCRbeta CDR3 rearrangement. Productive Simpson clonality was computed per sample as the square root of Simpson's diversity index over productive rearrangements. Imported from immuneACCESS, the table was reduced by TCRdb to in-frame sequences with V and J called. These copies leave out some clones; in studies compared against another copy, an unresolved V gene accounts for under half, and the cause of the remainder is not known. V and J calls and clone size are as listed in that table; D and trimming were resolved from the DNA. Across this sample there are under 55,000 clones, with under 95% seen only once. Jointly, the top ten make up around 3.7% of the sample.

Collaborating institutions collected whole blood in K2EDTA tubes following their own protocols. Collaborator samples were shipped for TCRbeta analysis as frozen whole blood, isolated PBMCs, or DNA extracted from either sample type. What the research found in general, with its limitations: The amount of clinical and demographic metadata varied by source and participant and was provided uncurated.

From a lookup of the germline V gene (reference sequence), CDR1 and CDR2 are LNHNV and YYDKDF. Inclusive of the bounding cysteine and phenylalanine, the CDR3 is 15 residues long. The entry retains the CDR3 DNA only, 45 bases that are in frame from base 1. V drops 0 bases and J drops 2 bases, leaving 5 bases in between. With regard to this clone: The specificity of this receptor is unknown. Base-call qualities are not available, and no considerably larger clone is one nucleotide away.

This chain joins TRBV15 to TRBJ2-6; the D gene cannot be resolved reliably. The TCR sequence derives from a human donor in a cohort sampled during active COVID-19. The sample consisted of peripheral blood. Read as DNA, the sequence is TGTGCCACCAGCAGAGATAGCCCTGGGGCCAACGTCCTGACTTTC. It translates as CATSRDSPGANVLTF. With all but the CDR3 taken from the reference TRBV15 and TRBJ2-6 genes, the full variable domain is: DAMVIQNPRYQVTQFGKPVTLSCSQTLNHNVMYWYQQKSSQAPKLLFHYYDKDFNNEADTPDNFQSRRPNTSFCFLDIRSPGLGDTAMYLCATSRDSPGANVLTFGAGSRLTVL.